This TCR beta chain originates from a study of blood T cell repertoires in COVID-19. Study overall: PBMCs, B-cell-depleted T cells, or T cells were the source of the cDNA or gDNA that made up the material.

The CDR3 sequence is 14 residues long. Per germline, CDR1 SNHLY and CDR2 FYNNEI. V was clipped by 6 bases and J by 4 bases, with 12 bases between them. TCRdb keeps only in-frame clones here, not all; method: immunoSEQ multiplex PCR. The table lists around 140,000 clones, roughly 90% of them singletons. The chain links TRBV2 to TRBJ2-2, with D possibly matching TRBD2 (6 bases). Specimen: peripheral blood. The TCR was taken from a man between 65 and 79 years old with active COVID-19. The chain's CDR3 is CASRSGGSTGELFF. DNA of the CDR3: TGTGCCAGCAGGTCTGGGGGGAGCACCGGGGAGCTGTTTTTT.